The 2 T cell receptor beta chains presented below share a single source sample, sequenced in a study of CD8+ T cells in alopecia areata. Treatment of the sample: oral pan-JAK inhibitor, 5-10 mg twice daily. RNA extraction was followed by reverse transcription into cDNA, which acted as the sequencing template. The data were produced by immunoSEQ multiplex PCR, yet TCRdb's version contains in-frame clones alone and is incomplete. Counted here are roughly 180,000 clones, about 51% occurring once; the ten biggest clones make up around 10%. This specimen consisted of CD8+ T cells sorted from blood, obtained at roughly week 53, from a patient treated with tofacitinib. These TCRs come from a human donor with alopecia areata.

The chain combines TRBV6-5 with TRBJ2-7, with 7 bases matching TRBD1. CDR1 MNHEY and CDR2 SVGAGI come from the germline V gene. J was trimmed by 1 base and V by 6 bases; bases with no gene match: 6. The CDR3 extends over 14 amino acids. The chain's CDR3 is CASRRLTGSYEQYF. In DNA, the CDR3 is TGTGCCAGCAGAAGACTGACAGGGTCCTACGAGCAGTACTTC.

The chain links TRBV27 to TRBJ1-5, with 8 bases aligning to TRBD1. Germline V gives CDR1 MNHEY, CDR2 SMNVEV (reference sequence). CDR3 length: 14 amino acids. V shed 6 bases and J 7 bases; nucleotides not matched to a gene: 8. The CDR3 DNA reads as TGTGCCAGCAGAGAGACAGGGGCTGGGCAGCCCCAGCATTTT. Protein sequence: CASRETGAGQPQHF.